The entry below describes one TCR beta chain. The antigen is unknown. The data were obtained in a study of T cell responses to AZD1222 COVID-19 vaccine. General study results and limits: The study identified only a handful of AZD1222 recipients as seropositive at baseline. Repertoires were collected only later (after the peak T cell response had occurred). Most donors were white British, females outnumbered males, and clonal diversity was possibly underestimated.

Produced via immunoSEQ multiplex PCR; TCRdb's table is partial and in-frame only. The sample shows around 150,000 clones, roughly 85% of them seen only once. This CDR3 spans 11 amino acids. Trimming removed 2 bases at V and 3 bases at J, with 0 bases between. Germline V gives CDR1 SGHNT, CDR2 YYREEE (reference sequence). The clonotype was recovered from an adult who received the MenACWY meningococcal vaccine as a control. The chain recombines TRBV5-4 with TRBJ2-1; D not certain. Sequences were derived from peripheral blood, sampled 28 days after the second dose of the MenACWY control vaccine. CDR3 loop: CASSFYNEQFF. Written as DNA, the CDR3 is TGTGCCAGCAGCTTCTACAATGAGCAGTTCTTC.